The sequence of this TCR beta chain was determined in a study of blood T cell repertoires in COVID-19. Study-level background: In each case, the material was cDNA or gDNA derived from T cells, B-cell-depleted T cells, or PBMCs.

Losses at the gene ends were 5 bases for V and 0 bases for J; bases not matched to a gene: 13. Germline V gives CDR1 SGHTA, CDR2 FQGTGA. The CDR3 spans 18 residues. Here immunoSEQ multiplex PCR was the method, and the copy in TCRdb shows in-frame clones only, minus some. Of some 250,000 clones listed, around 89% are singletons. The sequence was collected from a man aged 40-49 years who had recovered from COVID-19. Sequenced material: PBMCs or T cells enriched from blood (not recorded which). The gene calls are TRBV7-3 and TRBJ1-5, with TRBD1 identical over 7 bases. CDR3: CASSNNTQGPGSNQPQHF. The CDR3 region has the DNA TGTGCCAGCAGCAATAATACACAGGGGCCCGGTAGCAATCAGCCCCAGCATTTT.